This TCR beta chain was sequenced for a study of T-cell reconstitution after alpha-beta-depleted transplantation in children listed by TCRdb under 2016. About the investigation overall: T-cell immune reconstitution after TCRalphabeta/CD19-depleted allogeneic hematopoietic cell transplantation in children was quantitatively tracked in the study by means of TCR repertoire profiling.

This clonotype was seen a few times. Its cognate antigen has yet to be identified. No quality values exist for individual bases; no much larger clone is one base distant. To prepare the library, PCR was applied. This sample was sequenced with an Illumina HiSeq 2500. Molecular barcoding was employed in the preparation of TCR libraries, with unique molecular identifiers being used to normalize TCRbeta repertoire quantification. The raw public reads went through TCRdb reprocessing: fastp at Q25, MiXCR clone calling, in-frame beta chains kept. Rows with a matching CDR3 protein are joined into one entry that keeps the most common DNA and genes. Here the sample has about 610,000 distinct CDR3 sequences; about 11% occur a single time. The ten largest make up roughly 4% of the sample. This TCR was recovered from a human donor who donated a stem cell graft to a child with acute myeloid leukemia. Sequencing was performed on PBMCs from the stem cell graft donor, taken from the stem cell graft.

The CDR3 region: CSARTAGVLVETQYF. The sequenced DNA: TGCAGTGCTAGAACCGCGGGAGTTTTGGTAGAGACCCAGTACTTC. The chain employs TRBV20-1 and TRBJ2-5; TRBD2 lines up with 7 middle nucleotides. The CDR3 covers 15 residues, taking in both the cysteine and the phenylalanine. Just the 45-base CDR3 DNA is kept, in frame starting at base 1. The germline V and J ends show losses of 2 bases and 4 bases respectively, and no gene match explains 10 bases of the junction. Per the germline V gene (reference sequence), DFQATT is the CDR1 and SNEGSKA is the CDR2.